The 17 T cell receptor beta chains given below trace back to one sample, sequenced in a study of blood T cell repertoires in COVID-19. Produced via immunoSEQ multiplex PCR; TCRdb's table is partial and in-frame only. The sample lists about 160,000 clones; about nine tenths were seen once. Sequenced input: peripheral blood. Every receptor here comes from a man aged 55 to 70 with active or convalescent COVID-19.

This sequence joins TRBV5-6 and TRBJ1-3, with D possibly matching TRBD1 (5 bases). CDR3 length: 14 residues. Germline V gene lookup returns CDR1 SGHDT and CDR2 YYEEEE. V shed 0 bases and J shed 2 bases, with 6 bases lying between them. The CDR3 loop reads CASSLVGAGNTIYF. In nucleotides, the CDR3 is TGTGCCAGCAGCTTGGTAGGGGCTGGAAACACCATATATTTT.

The CDR3 protein is CASSRGGKETQYF. The CDR3 coding sequence is TGTGCCAGCAGTCGCGGGGGGAAAGAGACCCAGTACTTC. The chain uses TRBV2 and TRBJ2-5; 8 bases map to TRBD2. Trimming removed 5 bases from V and 3 bases from J; junction bases left unmatched: 2. Germline lookup yields CDR1 SNHLY and CDR2 FYNNEI. The CDR3 totals 13 residues.

This chain connects TRBV29-1 to TRBJ1-2, with unresolved D. The V end was cut by 8 bases, the J end by 2 bases, with 12 bases between. Germline CDR1 reads SQVTM; CDR2 reads ANQGSEA. This CDR3 has 12 amino acids. CDR3 protein: CSSTAENYGYTF. CDR3 DNA sequence: TGCAGCTCCACCGCTGAGAACTATGGCTACACCTTC.

The chain uses TRBV5-1 and TRBJ1-2; 8 bases align to TRBD1. This CDR3 comprises 15 residues. The J segment lost 4 bases and the V segment lost 4 bases, leaving 9 bases of the junction unmatched. CDR1 is SGHRS, CDR2 YFSETQ, per germline. The CDR3 DNA sequence: TGCGCCAGCAGCGTAGGGACAGGCCCCAGCTATGGCTACACCTTC. As protein: CASSVGTGPSYGYTF.

The chain recombines TRBV18 with TRBJ2-3; weak D call: TRBD2 (6 bases). With 4 bases removed from V and 0 bases from J, the gap between germline ends came to 14 bases. The germline CDR1 and CDR2 sequences are KGHSH and LQKENI. The CDR3 is made up of 16 amino acids. CDR3 in amino acids: CASSLLSGASTDTQYF. CDR3 sequence (DNA): TGTGCCAGCTCACTCCTTAGCGGAGCTAGCACAGATACGCAGTATTTT.

This chain joins TRBV4-1 and TRBJ2-2; 10 nucleotides match TRBD2. Germline loops: CDR1 MGHRA, CDR2 YSYEKL. This CDR3 has 18 amino acids. J was trimmed by 0 bases and V by 0 bases; bases with no gene match: 4. The CDR3 nucleotides read TGCGCCAGCAGCCAAGAGGAGCGGGGGGGCCCGAACACCGGGGAGCTGTTTTTT. Translation: CASSQEERGGPNTGELFF.

The V and J genes are TRBV7-7 and TRBJ1-6; 9 bases line up with TRBD1. CDR3 length: 17 amino acids. CDR1 is SSHAT, CDR2 FNYEAQ, per germline (reference sequence). V lost 1 base and J lost 6; bases outside the gene matches: 7. The CDR3 loop reads CASSLGTGQGSNSPLHF. CDR3 nucleotide sequence: TGTGCCAGCAGCTTAGGTACAGGACAGGGGAGTAATTCACCCCTCCACTTT.

The rearrangement joins TRBV15 to TRBJ1-3; 11 bases map to TRBD1. Germline V gene lookup returns CDR1 LNHNV and CDR2 YYDKDF (reference sequence). The V segment lost 5 bases and the J segment 2 bases; nucleotides outside the gene matches: 8. The CDR3 loop spans 17 amino acids. CDR3 amino acids: CATSRGGQGAPGNTIYF. Here the CDR3 DNA reads TGTGCCACCAGCCGTGGCGGACAGGGGGCTCCTGGAAACACCATATATTTT. The full variable domain, completed using reference TRBV15 and TRBJ1-3, is DAMVIQNPRYQVTQFGKPVTLSCSQTLNHNVMYWYQQKSSQAPKLLFHYYDKDFNNEADTPDNFQSRRPNTSFCFLDIRSPGLGDTAMYLCATSRGGQGAPGNTIYFGEGSWLTVV.

This chain links TRBV27 with TRBJ1-2, with TRBD1 matching 10 bases. CDR1 is MNHEY and CDR2 is SMNVEV in the germline V gene (reference sequence). V was clipped by 5 bases and J by 5 bases; unmatched bases: 5. This CDR3 spans 14 amino acids. The CDR3 bases are TGTGCCAGCAGTGACCGGGACAGGGGTTATGGCTACACCTTC. It codes for CASSDRDRGYGYTF.

This rearrangement joins TRBV14 to TRBJ2-7; D gene ambiguous. Between the trimmed V and J ends, which lost 3 bases and 6 bases, there was a span of 9 bases. CDR1 is SGHDN, CDR2 FVKESK, per germline. The CDR3 length is 12 residues. CDR3 sequence (DNA): TGTGCCAGCAGCCATCGTGGAGCCGAGCAGTACTTC. It yields the protein CASSHRGAEQYF.

This rearrangement joins TRBV6-1 to TRBJ2-5; 9 positions match TRBD2. Unmatched junction bases numbered 4, after V lost 0 bases and J lost 2 bases. CDR1 MNHNS and CDR2 SASEGT come from the germline V gene. The CDR3 runs 16 residues. This CDR3 is CASSEALAGSQETQYF. The DNA of the CDR3 is TGTGCCAGCAGTGAAGCGCTAGCGGGGAGTCAAGAGACCCAGTACTTC.

The chain has TRBV5-1 and TRBJ1-1; a weak D match, TRBD1 (5 bases). Germline CDR1 SGHRS, CDR2 YFSETQ. The CDR3 runs to 16 residues. The ends were cut back, 4 bases at V and 0 bases at J, with 16 bases in the middle. The CDR3 DNA is TGCGCCAGCAGCCTCAGGGTGTCCTTGATGAACACTGAAGCTTTCTTT. Its translation: CASSLRVSLMNTEAFF.

This clone has a single count. The rearrangement uses TRBV12-5 and TRBJ2-2, with unresolved D. This CDR3 comprises 14 residues. Germline values: CDR1 LGHNT, CDR2 FRNRAP. The V gene lost 2 bases and the J gene lost 0 bases, with 4 bases spanning the gap. CDR3 sequence: CASGLPANTGELFF. The DNA for the CDR3 is TGTGCTAGTGGTTTGCCAGCGAACACCGGGGAGCTGTTTTTT.

This sequence joins TRBV7-2 and TRBJ1-1; tentative D call: TRBD1 (6 bases). This CDR3 region has 15 residues. V was pared by 2 bases and J by 1 base, with 11 bases between. Germline CDR1 and CDR2: SGHTA and FQGNSA. CDR3 DNA: TGTGCCAGCAGCTTATACCAGGGGACGAACACTGAAGCTTTCTTT. This encodes CASSLYQGTNTEAFF. The variable domain in full, with the rest retrieved from reference TRBV7-2 and TRBJ1-1, is GAGVSQSPSNKVTEKGKDVELRCDPISGHTALYWYRQSLGQGLEFLIYFQGNSAPDKSGLPSDRFSAERTGGSVSTLTIQRTQQEDSAVYLCASSLYQGTNTEAFFGQGTRLTVV.

The chain has TRBV10-1 and TRBJ1-5; no firm D call. Germline CDR1 is WNHNN and CDR2 is SYGVQD (reference sequence). There are 13 residues in the CDR3. Trimming shortened V by 2 bases and J by 4 bases, and 6 bases separated the two germline ends. Here the CDR3 DNA reads TGCGCCAGCAGTGAGACAGCTAATCAGCCCCAGCATTTT. Translated: CASSETANQPQHF.

V usage is TRBV11-2 and J usage is TRBJ1-1, with 9 positions matching TRBD1. The junction had 8 bases not matched to a gene; V was cut back by 0 bases and J by 6 bases. The CDR3 length is 16 residues. Germline assignment: CDR1 SGHAT and CDR2 FQNNGV. In nucleotides, the CDR3 is TGTGCCAGCAGCTTAGATATTCATACAGGGGGCGCTGAAGCTTTCTTT. Encoded protein: CASSLDIHTGGAEAFF.

The chain recombines TRBV19 with TRBJ2-2; weak D call: TRBD1 (6 bases). V lost 6 bases, J lost 0 bases, and 11 bases lay in between. The CDR3 spans 15 residues. From germline, CDR1 is LNHDA and CDR2 SQIVND (reference sequence). As DNA, the CDR3 is TGTGCCAGTAGAACCGGGACAACGAACACCGGGGAGCTGTTTTTT. It specifies CASRTGTTNTGELFF.